Listed here are 23 T cell receptor beta chains from one sample, sequenced in a study of cytomegalovirus exposure and HLA in healthy donors. The PCR had 60 Vbeta and 13 Jbeta primers. Sequencing was performed with immunoSEQ multiplex PCR; in TCRdb, only in-frame clones are kept and a portion is missing. This sample has about 280,000 clones; around 90% occur once, and the top ten carry about 2%. The sample consisted of PBMCs. The receptors were sampled from a woman aged 18-35 years in good health and CMV-seronegative.

The genes are TRBV9 and TRBJ2-5; weak D call: TRBD2 (5 bases). Looked up from germline, CDR1 is SGDLS and CDR2 is YYNGEE. CDR3 length equals 16 residues. V lost 3 bases and J 7 bases, leaving 22 bases between the germline ends. The CDR3 DNA sequence: TGTGCCAGCAGCGATAATCTACACGGCCTGGCGGGGACCCAGTACTTC. Translating it yields CASSDNLHGLAGTQYF.

This clone was seen a few times. This sequence joins TRBV5-6 and TRBJ2-7; 7 positions agree with TRBD1. Germline CDR1 reads SGHDT; CDR2 reads YYEEEE. The CDR3 covers 15 residues. J gave up 2 bases and V 2 bases, and 7 bases lay outside the gene matches. CDR3 sequence: CASSLGTVRTYEQYF. Written as DNA, the CDR3 is TGTGCCAGCAGCTTAGGGACAGTCCGGACCTACGAGCAGTACTTC.

The rearrangement uses TRBV7-9 and TRBJ1-1, with 10 bases lining up with TRBD1. The CDR3 is 14 amino acids. The V gene end was trimmed by 5 bases and the J gene end by 8 bases; junction bases not matched to a gene: 8. Germline assignment: CDR1 SEHNR and CDR2 FQNEAQ (reference sequence). DNA of the CDR3: TGTGCCAGCAGCCGACAGGGGGCAGGTCCCGAAGCTTTCTTT. It is translated as CASSRQGAGPEAFF.

The chain recombines TRBV5-1 with TRBJ2-1; 7 nucleotides match TRBD1. The CDR3 is 14 residues long. With V trimmed by 4 bases and J by 6 bases, 7 bases remained unmatched. CDR1 and CDR2 from the germline V gene are SGHRS and YFSETQ. This CDR3 is CASSLTTGFNEQFF. Here the CDR3 DNA reads TGCGCCAGCAGCCTGACGACAGGGTTCAATGAGCAGTTCTTC.

This rearrangement joins TRBV5-1 to TRBJ1-3; D call uncertain. Germline CDR1 and CDR2: SGHRS and YFSETQ. The length of the CDR3 is 12 residues. V gave up 1 base and J gave up 3 bases, with 2 bases separating them. CDR3 residues: CASSLLGNTIYF. DNA for the CDR3: TGCGCCAGCAGCTTGCTTGGAAACACCATATATTTT.

This chain joins TRBV20-1 and TRBJ2-3; D is perhaps TRBD2 (5 bases). This CDR3 comprises 11 residues. Germline-derived CDR1 and CDR2 are DFQATT and SNEGSKA (reference sequence). V shed 6 bases and J shed 1 base, with 5 bases lying between them. The CDR3 nucleotides read TGCAGTGCCGGGGGCACAGATACGCAGTATTTT. As protein: CSAGGTDTQYF.

This chain connects TRBV10-1 to TRBJ2-2; TRBD2 is a possible D gene (5 bases). CDR3 size: 16 residues. CDR1 is WNHNN, CDR2 SYGVQD, per germline (reference sequence). Trimming took off 0 bases at V and 4 bases at J, with 12 bases between the two ends. CDR3 loop: CASSESRTFSTGELFF. The CDR3 nucleotides read TGCGCCAGCAGTGAGTCGAGGACTTTCAGCACCGGGGAGCTGTTTTTT.

The chain combines TRBV18 with TRBJ2-6; TRBD2 matches at 10 bases. CDR3 length equals 19 residues. J gave up 0 bases and V 5 bases, and 10 bases lay outside the gene matches. Germline loops: CDR1 KGHSH, CDR2 LQKENI. The CDR3 nucleotides are TGTGCCAGCTCAACGCTAGCGGGGGCCCAACTCTCTGGGGCCAACGTCCTGACTTTC. The encoded protein is CASSTLAGAQLSGANVLTF.

This clone was picked up one time. The rearrangement joins TRBV29-1 to TRBJ1-2; 7 nucleotides align to TRBD1. V dropped 2 bases and J dropped 6; count of bases not matched to a gene: 6. The CDR3 extends over 13 amino acids. The V gene's germline CDR1 is SQVTM and CDR2 ANQGSEA. This CDR3 reads CSVEYTGVNGYTF. CDR3 DNA sequence: TGCAGCGTTGAATATACAGGGGTTAATGGCTACACCTTC.

The V call is TRBV6-5, the J call TRBJ1-3, with 10 bases aligning to TRBD1. CDR3 length: 14 residues. J was trimmed by 10 bases and V by 6 bases; bases with no gene match: 9. From germline, CDR1 is MNHEY and CDR2 SVGAGI. CDR3 DNA: TGTGCCAGCAGCCCTCCGGGACAGGGGCATACCATATATTTT. Translation gives CASSPPGQGHTIYF.

This clone was counted once. The gene calls are TRBV9 and TRBJ2-3; D is possibly TRBD2 (5 bases). Germline values: CDR1 SGDLS, CDR2 YYNGEE. The CDR3 covers 16 residues. The V and J ends lost 3 bases and 4 bases respectively, with 18 bases between them. CDR3 DNA sequence: TGTGCCAGCAGCGATTTTGGTCCCGGAGGCTCAGATACGCAGTATTTT. Translated: CASSDFGPGGSDTQYF.

The chain has TRBV4-1 and TRBJ2-7, with 10 bases fitting TRBD1. This CDR3 region has 15 residues. The V and J ends lost 2 bases and 1 base, in that order; junction bases with no gene match: 2. Germline lookup yields CDR1 MGHRA and CDR2 YSYEKL. The CDR3 DNA is TGCGCCAGCAGCCAAACGGGACAGGGGTCCTACGAGCAGTACTTC. Its protein is CASSQTGQGSYEQYF.

The chain combines TRBV11-2 with TRBJ2-1, with D hard to call. Trimming pared 5 bases from V and 2 bases from J, leaving 4 bases between. Germline V gene lookup returns CDR1 SGHAT and CDR2 FQNNGV. The CDR3 loop spans 12 amino acids. Written as DNA, the CDR3 is TGTGCCAGCAGCCCCACCTACAATGAGCAGTTCTTC. Protein: CASSPTYNEQFF.

The chain has TRBV2 and TRBJ1-4; TRBD1 matches at 10 bases. Trimming took 6 bases from V and 5 from J; bases not matched to a gene: 3. The CDR3 spans 14 residues. Germline assignment: CDR1 SNHLY and CDR2 FYNNEI. Here the CDR3 reads CASRADRGNEKLFF. The CDR3 coding sequence is TGTGCCAGCAGGGCGGACAGGGGGAATGAAAAACTGTTTTTT.

The chain employs TRBV29-1 and TRBJ2-1; 8 bases map to TRBD1. Germline trimming cut 8 bases from V and 3 bases from J; bases unmatched to any gene: 6. CDR1 and CDR2 from the germline V gene are SQVTM and ANQGSEA. There are 13 residues in the CDR3. The CDR3 reads CSSTGQGYNEQFF. CDR3 nucleotides: TGCAGCTCTACCGGACAGGGCTACAATGAGCAGTTCTTC.

This chain joins TRBV27 and TRBJ1-6; 8 nucleotides line up with TRBD1. The CDR3 totals 17 residues. V trimming: 0 bases; J trimming: 2 bases; junction bases outside the gene matches: 3. Germline CDR1 MNHEY, CDR2 SMNVEV (reference sequence). Written as DNA, the CDR3 is TGTGCCAGCAGTTTATCGACAGGGGCGGCCTATAATTCACCCCTCCACTTT. Its translation: CASSLSTGAAYNSPLHF.

This clone was detected only once. The V and J genes are TRBV6-5 and TRBJ2-1, with 7 bases matching TRBD2. From germline, CDR1 is MNHEY and CDR2 SVGAGI. CDR3 length: 13 residues. The ends lost 7 bases at V and 6 bases at J; junction bases unmatched: 6. CDR3 DNA: TGTGCCAGCACTCTGGGGGAGGGCAATGAGCAGTTCTTC. Residues: CASTLGEGNEQFF.

This sequence joins TRBV6-6 and TRBJ2-2, with 7 bases fitting TRBD2. CDR1 is MNHNY, CDR2 SVGAGI, per germline (reference sequence). The trim removed 5 bases at V and 8 bases at J, leaving 8 bases unmatched. This CDR3 comprises 14 residues. CDR3 residues: CASSAERGTGELFF. DNA for the CDR3: TGTGCCAGCAGTGCGGAGCGGGGTACGGGGGAGCTGTTTTTT.

The chain recombines TRBV6-6 with TRBJ1-2; a possible D gene is TRBD1 (5 bases). Germline-derived CDR1 and CDR2 are MNHNY and SVGAGI (reference sequence). Trimming took 7 bases from V and 8 from J, leaving 20 bases between them. This CDR3 contains 14 residues. The DNA for the CDR3 is TGTGCCAGCACCATAGGGGTTTCTGTTATAGGCTACACCTTC. This encodes CASTIGVSVIGYTF.

CDR3 nucleotide sequence: TGTGCCAGCAGTTCTCAGGTCCATGAAGCTTTCTTT. Its protein is CASSSQVHEAFF. This chain links TRBV6-5 with TRBJ1-1; no clear D. Trimming left V 4 bases short and J 7 bases short, with 10 bases between. CDR3 length: 12 residues. Germline CDR1 is MNHEY and CDR2 is SVGAGI.

The V and J genes are TRBV6-1 and TRBJ2-7, with D maybe TRBD1 (8 bases). V lost 6 bases and J lost 3, with 18 bases in between. CDR1 and CDR2 (germline): MNHNS, SASEGT. The CDR3 length is 15 residues. The CDR3 DNA reads as TGTGCCAGCAGGGCCAGGGGGCGGGAGCTCTACGAGCAGTACTTC. Its translation is CASRARGRELYEQYF.

The CDR3 sequence is CSVLRGSGELFF. CDR3 in DNA: TGCAGCGTTTTAAGGGGGTCAGGGGAGCTGTTTTTT. The chain recombines TRBV29-1 with TRBJ2-2, with D maybe TRBD1 (6 bases). CDR3 length: 12 residues. CDR1 is SQVTM, CDR2 ANQGSEA, per germline. V lost 5 bases and J lost 8, with 12 bases in between.

The rearrangement links TRBV6-5 to TRBJ2-7; 11 bases match TRBD1. CDR1 and CDR2 (germline): MNHEY, SVGAGI. V lost 2 bases to trimming and J lost 6 bases; unmatched junction nucleotides: 3. This CDR3 comprises 14 residues. CDR3 sequence (DNA): TGTGCCAGCAGTTACACGGACAGGGGGCCCGAGCAGTACTTC. Amino acid sequence: CASSYTDRGPEQYF.